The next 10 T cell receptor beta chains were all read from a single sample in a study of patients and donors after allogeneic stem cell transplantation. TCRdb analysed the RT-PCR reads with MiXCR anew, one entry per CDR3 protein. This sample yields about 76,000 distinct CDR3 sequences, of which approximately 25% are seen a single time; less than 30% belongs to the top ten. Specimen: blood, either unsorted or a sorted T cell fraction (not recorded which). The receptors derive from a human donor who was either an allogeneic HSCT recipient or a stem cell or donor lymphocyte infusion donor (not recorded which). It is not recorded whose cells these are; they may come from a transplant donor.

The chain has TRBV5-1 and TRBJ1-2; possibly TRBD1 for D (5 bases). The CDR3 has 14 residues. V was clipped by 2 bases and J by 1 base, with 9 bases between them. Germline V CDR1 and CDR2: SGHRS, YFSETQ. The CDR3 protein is CASSFRDFNYGYTF. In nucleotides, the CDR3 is TGCGCCAGCAGCTTCAGGGATTTTAACTATGGCTACACCTTC. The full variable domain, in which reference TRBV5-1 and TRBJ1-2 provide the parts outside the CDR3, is KAGVTQTPRYLIKTRGQQVTLSCSPISGHRSVSWYQQTPGQGLQFLFEYFSETQRNKGNFPGRFSGRQFSNSRSEMNVSTLELGDSALYLCASSFRDFNYGYTFGSGTRLTVV.

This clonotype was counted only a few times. CDR3 residues: CASSDRTGPHYEKLFF. CDR3 nucleotides: TGTGCCAGCAGTGATCGCACAGGGCCCCACTATGAAAAACTGTTTTTT. The chain recombines TRBV6-1 with TRBJ1-4; D perhaps matches TRBD1 (6 bases). The CDR3 has 16 amino acids. V lost 3 bases, J lost 6 bases, and 17 bases lay in between. Germline values: CDR1 MNHNS, CDR2 SASEGT.

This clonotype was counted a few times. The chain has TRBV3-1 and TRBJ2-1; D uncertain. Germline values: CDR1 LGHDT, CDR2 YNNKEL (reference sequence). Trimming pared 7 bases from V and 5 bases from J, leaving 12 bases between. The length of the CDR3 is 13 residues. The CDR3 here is CASISWENNEQFF. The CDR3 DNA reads TGTGCCAGCATAAGCTGGGAAAACAATGAGCAGTTCTTC.

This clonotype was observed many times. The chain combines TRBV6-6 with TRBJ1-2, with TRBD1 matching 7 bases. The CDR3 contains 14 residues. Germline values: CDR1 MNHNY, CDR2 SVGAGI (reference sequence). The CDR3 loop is CATGDRIQNYGYTF. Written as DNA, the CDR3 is TGTGCAACAGGGGACCGGATCCAAAACTATGGCTACACCTTC.

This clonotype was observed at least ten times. The CDR3 sequence: CSAREPGGRTNEKLFF. The DNA for the CDR3 is TGCAGTGCTAGAGAACCGGGAGGTCGAACTAATGAAAAACTGTTTTTT. This chain links TRBV20-1 with TRBJ1-4; no definite D call. Germline V lookup: CDR1 DFQATT, CDR2 SNEGSKA (reference sequence). V was cut by 0 bases and J by 1 base, with 12 bases left in between. This CDR3 is built from 16 residues.

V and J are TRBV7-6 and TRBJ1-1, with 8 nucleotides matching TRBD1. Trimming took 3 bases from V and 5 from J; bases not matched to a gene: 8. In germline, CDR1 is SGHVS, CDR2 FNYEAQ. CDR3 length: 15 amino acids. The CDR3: CASSLVPTGGTEAFF. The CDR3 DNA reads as TGTGCCAGCAGCTTGGTCCCTACAGGGGGGACTGAAGCTTTCTTT.

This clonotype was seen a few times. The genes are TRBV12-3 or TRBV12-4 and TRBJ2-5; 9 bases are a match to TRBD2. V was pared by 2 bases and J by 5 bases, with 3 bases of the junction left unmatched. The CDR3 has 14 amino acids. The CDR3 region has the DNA TGTGCCAGCAGTTTATTAGCGGGGGACGAGACCCAGTACTTC. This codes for CASSLLAGDETQYF.

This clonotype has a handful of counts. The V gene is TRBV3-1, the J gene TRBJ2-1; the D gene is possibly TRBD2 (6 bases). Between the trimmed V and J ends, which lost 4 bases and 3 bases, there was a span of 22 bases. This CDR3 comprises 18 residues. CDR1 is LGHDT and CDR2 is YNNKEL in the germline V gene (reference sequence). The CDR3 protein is CASSPRGVAVTNYNEQFF. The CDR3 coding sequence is TGTGCCAGCAGCCCCCGAGGGGTAGCGGTTACAAACTACAATGAGCAGTTCTTC.

Here the CDR3 DNA reads TGTGCCAGCAGCTTTGGGACTAGTGACGGGACAGATACGCAGTATTTT. This gives the protein CASSFGTSDGTDTQYF. The V and J genes are TRBV7-9 and TRBJ2-3; 8 nucleotides line up with TRBD2. From germline, CDR1 is SEHNR and CDR2 FQNEAQ (reference sequence). This CDR3 spans 16 amino acids. V was clipped by 3 bases and J by 3 bases; unmatched bases: 8. The variable domain in full, completed from reference TRBV7-9 and TRBJ2-3, reads DTGVSQNPRHKITKRGQNVTFRCDPISEHNRLYWYRQTLGQGPEFLTYFQNEAQLEKSRLLSDRFSAERPKGSFSTLEIQRTEQGDSAMYLCASSFGTSDGTDTQYFGPGTRLTVL.

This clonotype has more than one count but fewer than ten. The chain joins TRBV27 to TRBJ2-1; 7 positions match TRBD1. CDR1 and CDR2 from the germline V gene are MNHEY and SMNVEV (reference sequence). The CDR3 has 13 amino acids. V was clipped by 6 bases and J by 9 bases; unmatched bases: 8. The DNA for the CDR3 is TGTGCCAGCAGAGAGACAGGGATGCGTGAGCAGTTCTTC. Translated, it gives CASRETGMREQFF.